This T cell receptor (beta chain) comes out of a study of blood T cell repertoires in COVID-19 (TCRdb year 2020). At the level of the whole study: The collaborator samples originated in the United States, Italy and Spain and spanned the acute and convalescent phases of COVID-19. The material from the prospective study consisted of cDNA or gDNA derived from T cells, B-cell-depleted T cells, or PBMCs. Subjects who had been exposed to COVID-19, were actively infected with it, or had recovered from it provided the deeply sampled blood TCRbeta repertoires that made up the dataset. A freely available public database, intended as a resource for researchers studying the immune response to SARS-CoV-2, is where the repertoires were released. The samples were drawn from the first 160 participants of the ongoing ImmuneRACE study and from 1,200 or so subjects provided by 6 global collaborators. Sample metadata almost always included a de-identified subject ID, COVID-19 status, age in years and sex. Where available, HLA class I and class II types were obtained from metadata supplied by the sample provider rather than from assay-based typing. Overall results and qualifications from the work: Clinical and demographic metadata were provided uncurated, with the amount varying by source and participant.

The collaborating institutions used their own protocols to collect whole blood in K2EDTA tubes. For TCRbeta analysis, collaborators shipped samples as frozen whole blood, isolated PBMCs, or DNA extracted from either of those sample types. The immunoSEQ Assay, a bias-controlled multiplex PCR, was used to amplify TCRbeta CDR3 regions from genomic DNA. In the paper's pipeline: Within the assay, amplification of reference gene primers was used to estimate how many nucleated cells each sample contained. Sequence reads were collapsed and filtered to measure the absolute abundance of every unique TCRbeta CDR3 rearrangement. For each sample, productive Simpson clonality was calculated as the square root of Simpson's diversity index across productive rearrangements. The table was pulled from immuneACCESS by TCRdb, which kept in-frame rearrangements only. Such tables lose some clones; where checked, under half of the loss comes from unresolved V genes, and the rest has no known cause. The V and J calls and clone size were taken over from that table, and D and trimming were inferred from the DNA. The sample table shows around 110,000 clones, and about 91% are seen once. The top ten constitute 6.5% to 7% of the sample.

From the germline V gene, CDR1 is LGHNA and CDR2 is YSLEER. Clipping removes 2 bases from V and 3 bases from J, with 7 as the unmatched junction base count. Its CDR3 holds 15 amino acids, cysteine through phenylalanine. CDR3 DNA only is kept here, 45 bases in frame from base 1. Comments on this clone: There is no known antigen for this receptor. Per-nucleotide qualities are absent, and no much larger clonotype sits a single base away.

The TCR sequence derives from a man aged 45-65 years with active or convalescent COVID-19. Sequences were obtained from peripheral blood. The chain employs TRBV4-3 and TRBJ2-7; 7 central bases correspond to TRBD1. The CDR3: CASSQLTGMRYEQYF. The nucleotide sequence is TGCGCCAGCAGCCAATTGACAGGGATGCGCTACGAGCAGTACTTC.